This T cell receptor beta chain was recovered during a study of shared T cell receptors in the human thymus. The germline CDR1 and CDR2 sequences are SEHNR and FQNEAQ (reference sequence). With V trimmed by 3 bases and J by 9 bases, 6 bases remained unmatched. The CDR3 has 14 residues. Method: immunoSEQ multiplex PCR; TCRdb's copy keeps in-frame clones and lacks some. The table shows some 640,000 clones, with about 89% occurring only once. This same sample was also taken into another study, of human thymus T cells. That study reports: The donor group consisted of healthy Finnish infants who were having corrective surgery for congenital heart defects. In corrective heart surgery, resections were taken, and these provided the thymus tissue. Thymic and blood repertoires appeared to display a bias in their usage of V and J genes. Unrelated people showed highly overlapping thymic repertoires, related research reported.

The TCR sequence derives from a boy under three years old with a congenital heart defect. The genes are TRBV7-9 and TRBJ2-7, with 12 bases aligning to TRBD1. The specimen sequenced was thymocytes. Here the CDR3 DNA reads TGTGCCAGCAGCTTTCGGGACAGGGGGCTTGGGCAGTACTTC. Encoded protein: CASSFRDRGLGQYF.